A selection of T cell receptor beta chains follows, all from one sample in a study of T-cell reconstitution after alpha-beta-depleted transplantation in children. Via MiXCR, TCRdb re-called the PCR reads, giving one row per CDR3 protein. There are about 250,000 distinct CDR3 sequences in the sample; 20% to 30% occur only once, and about 5% lies in the top ten. The sample here was PBMCs, mostly from graft donor cells, taken 360 days after TCRalphabeta/CD19-depleted stem cell transplant. These receptors all come from a female patient aged 2 to 10 who had a stem cell transplant for congenital amegakaryocytic thrombocytopenia, so the T cells may come from the graft donor. Each CDR3 is given with its conserved first and last residue. The D gene is left open where the match is weak. Clone size, where shown, is once, few, many, or a class for clones that have expanded.

TRBD1	.	TRBV7-6	TRBJ1-1	CASSQRQGDTEAFF	TGTGCCAGCAGCCAAAGACAGGGGGACACTGAAGCTTTCTTT
.	.	TRBV19	TRBJ1-5	CASSSRVYSNQPQHF	TGTGCCAGTAGTTCCCGGGTTTACTCCAATCAGCCCCAGCATTTT
.	few	TRBV9	TRBJ2-7	CASSVGGGGTYEQYF	TGTGCCAGCAGCGTAGGAGGAGGGGGAACCTACGAGCAGTACTTC
TRBD2	few	TRBV5-4	TRBJ2-5	CASSPSLAGGLWETQYF	TGTGCCAGCAGCCCATCACTAGCGGGGGGGCTTTGGGAGACCCAGTACTTC
.	.	TRBV3-1	TRBJ2-5	CASSLAGDKETQYF	TGTGCCAGCAGCCTCGCCGGGGATAAAGAGACCCAGTACTTC
.	.	TRBV28	TRBJ2-7	CAVAGQTYEQYF	TGTGCCGTTGCGGGACAGACCTACGAGCAGTACTTC
.	few	TRBV21-1	TRBJ1-6	CASSAQTAAASNSPLHF	TGTGCCAGCAGCGCCCAGACGGCAGCCGCATCGAATTCACCCCTCCACTTT
.	.	TRBV12-3/TRBV12-4	TRBJ2-1	CASSLWFIDKAHEQFF	TGTGCCAGCAGTTTATGGTTCATTGATAAAGCCCATGAGCAGTTCTTC
.	many	TRBV5-1	TRBJ2-3	CASSLAMRDTQYF	TGCGCCAGCAGCTTGGCCATGCGTGATACGCAGTATTTT
.	few	TRBV5-6	TRBJ2-1	CASSGEKGSYNEQFF	TGTGCCAGCAGCGGGGAGAAGGGCTCCTACAATGAGCAGTTCTTC
.	.	TRBV27	TRBJ2-7	CASSFLPGSYEQYF	TGTGCCAGCAGTTTTCTTCCAGGCTCCTACGAGCAGTACTTC
TRBD1	.	TRBV12-3/TRBV12-4	TRBJ2-7	CASSMTQGVDYEQYF	TGTGCCAGCAGTATGACTCAGGGGGTCGACTACGAGCAGTACTTC
TRBD1	.	TRBV12-3/TRBV12-4	TRBJ1-3	CASTLLQGDGGNTIYF	TGTGCCAGCACCCTATTACAGGGGGACGGCGGAAACACCATATATTTT
.	few	TRBV7-2	TRBJ2-4	CASSLSPGGGKNIQYF	TGTGCCAGCAGCTTATCCCCGGGTGGGGGCAAAAACATTCAGTACTTC
.	.	TRBV12-3/TRBV12-4	TRBJ2-7	CASRPTTRYEQYF	TGTGCCAGCAGACCTACGACACGTTACGAGCAGTACTTC
.	many	TRBV2	TRBJ2-5	CASSEETQYF	TGTGCCAGCAGTGAAGAGACCCAGTACTTC
TRBD1	few	TRBV20-1	TRBJ1-1	CSATTGENTEAFF	TGCAGTGCAACGACAGGGGAAAACACTGAAGCTTTCTTT
.	.	TRBV20-1	TRBJ1-5	CSARDRVLGFSPQHF	TGCAGTGCTAGAGATCGGGTCCTCGGGTTTTCGCCCCAGCATTTT
TRBD2	.	TRBV20-1	TRBJ2-3	CSRTSGNTDTQYF	TGCAGCCGCACTAGCGGGAACACAGATACGCAGTATTTT
TRBD1	.	TRBV20-1	TRBJ1-5	CSARDRTGNQPQHF	TGCAGTGCTAGGGACAGGACGGGCAATCAGCCCCAGCATTTT
.	.	TRBV3-1	TRBJ1-1	CASSQEPGENTEAFF	TGTGCCAGCAGCCAAGAACCAGGAGAGAACACTGAAGCTTTCTTT
.	.	TRBV7-9	TRBJ2-3	CASSLTTTTDTQYF	TGTGCCAGCAGCTTAACGACTACCACAGATACGCAGTATTTT
.	.	TRBV7-6	TRBJ1-1	CASSSPTGTFNTEAFF	TGTGCCAGCAGCTCCCCCACCGGGACATTTAACACTGAAGCTTTCTTT
.	.	TRBV4-3	TRBJ2-4	CASSQDRGIQYF	TGCGCCAGCAGCCAAGATCGGGGCATTCAGTACTTC
.	few	TRBV7-6	TRBJ1-1	CASSLRDFSNTEAFF	TGTGCCAGCAGCCTTCGGGACTTCTCGAACACTGAAGCTTTCTTT
TRBD1	few	TRBV12-3/TRBV12-4	TRBJ1-2	CASSFRGQVNYGYTF	TGTGCCAGCAGTTTCAGGGGACAGGTTAACTATGGCTACACCTTC
.	.	TRBV7-2	TRBJ2-2	CASSLRGRAPNTGELFF	TGTGCCAGCAGCTTGCGTGGGCGGGCTCCGAACACCGGGGAGCTGTTTTTT
.	.	TRBV7-9	TRBJ2-1	CASSFIADRLGKQFF	TGTGCCAGCAGCTTTATCGCGGACCGCCTGGGAAAGCAGTTCTTC
.	once	TRBV5-2	TRBJ2-4	CAMGLPDHIQYF	TGTGCCATGGGCTTGCCGGACCACATTCAGTACTTC
.	few	TRBV28	TRBJ1-1	CASSGPRAFGTEAFF	TGTGCCAGCAGCGGGCCCAGGGCTTTCGGCACTGAAGCTTTCTTT
.	.	TRBV18	TRBJ1-4	CASSRDKFEKLFF	TGTGCCAGCTCACGCGACAAATTTGAAAAACTGTTTTTT
TRBD1	once	TRBV3-1	TRBJ1-6	CASSYDREVDSYNSPLHF	TGTGCCAGCAGTTATGACAGGGAGGTTGATTCCTATAATTCACCCCTCCACTTT
TRBD2	few	TRBV20-1	TRBJ2-1	CRPLGTSGHEQFF	TGCAGGCCTTTGGGGACTAGCGGCCATGAGCAGTTCTTC
.	few	TRBV20-1	TRBJ1-5	CSASDSFNQPQHF	TGCAGTGCTAGCGACAGTTTCAATCAGCCCCAGCATTTT
.	.	TRBV11-2	TRBJ1-1	CASSSRVGDTEAFF	TGTGCCAGCAGCTCCAGGGTGGGTGACACTGAAGCTTTCTTT
.	once	TRBV30	TRBJ2-7	CAWSVGHSGTYEQYF	TGTGCCTGGAGTGTAGGCCACAGCGGTACCTACGAGCAGTACTTC
.	few	TRBV29-1	TRBJ1-2	CSVAGIGRSYGYTF	TGCAGCGTTGCGGGTATCGGCAGGAGTTATGGCTACACCTTC
.	.	TRBV11-2	TRBJ2-7	CASSLRSEQYF	TGTGCCAGCAGCTTACGGTCCGAGCAGTACTTC
.	many	TRBV29-1	TRBJ1-4	CSAVRGTEKLFF	TGCAGCGCTGTCCGGGGTACGGAAAAACTGTTTTTT
.	.	TRBV10-3	TRBJ1-3	CAISESAGLSGNTIYF	TGTGCCATCAGTGAGTCGGCAGGCCTCTCTGGAAACACCATATATTTT
TRBD2	few	TRBV5-4	TRBJ2-7	CASSLSGRPNEQYF	TGTGCCAGCAGCCTTAGCGGGAGGCCCAACGAGCAGTACTTC
.	few	TRBV5-1	TRBJ2-5	CASSLNTAVVQETQYF	TGCGCCAGCAGCTTGAATACAGCGGTCGTCCAAGAGACCCAGTACTTC
.	few	TRBV12-3/TRBV12-4	TRBJ2-7	CASSLFLTYEQYF	TGTGCCAGCAGTTTGTTCCTAACCTACGAGCAGTACTTC
TRBD1	.	TRBV7-3	TRBJ2-2	CASSLERPGQGEELFF	TGTGCCAGCAGCTTAGAGCGCCCGGGACAGGGAGAGGAGCTGTTTTTT
.	.	TRBV24-1	TRBJ2-4	CATSDLLRPMTEVRLAKNIQYF	TGTGCCACCAGTGATTTGCTTCGTCCAATGACAGAAGTACGACTAGCCAAAAACATTCAGTACTTC
.	.	TRBV3-1	TRBJ1-3	CASSQDFLDTIYF	TGTGCCAGCAGCCAAGATTTTCTAGACACCATATATTTT
TRBD1	.	TRBV18	TRBJ2-7	CASSPMRGQGYEQYF	TGTGCCAGCTCACCGATGAGGGGACAGGGCTACGAGCAGTACTTC